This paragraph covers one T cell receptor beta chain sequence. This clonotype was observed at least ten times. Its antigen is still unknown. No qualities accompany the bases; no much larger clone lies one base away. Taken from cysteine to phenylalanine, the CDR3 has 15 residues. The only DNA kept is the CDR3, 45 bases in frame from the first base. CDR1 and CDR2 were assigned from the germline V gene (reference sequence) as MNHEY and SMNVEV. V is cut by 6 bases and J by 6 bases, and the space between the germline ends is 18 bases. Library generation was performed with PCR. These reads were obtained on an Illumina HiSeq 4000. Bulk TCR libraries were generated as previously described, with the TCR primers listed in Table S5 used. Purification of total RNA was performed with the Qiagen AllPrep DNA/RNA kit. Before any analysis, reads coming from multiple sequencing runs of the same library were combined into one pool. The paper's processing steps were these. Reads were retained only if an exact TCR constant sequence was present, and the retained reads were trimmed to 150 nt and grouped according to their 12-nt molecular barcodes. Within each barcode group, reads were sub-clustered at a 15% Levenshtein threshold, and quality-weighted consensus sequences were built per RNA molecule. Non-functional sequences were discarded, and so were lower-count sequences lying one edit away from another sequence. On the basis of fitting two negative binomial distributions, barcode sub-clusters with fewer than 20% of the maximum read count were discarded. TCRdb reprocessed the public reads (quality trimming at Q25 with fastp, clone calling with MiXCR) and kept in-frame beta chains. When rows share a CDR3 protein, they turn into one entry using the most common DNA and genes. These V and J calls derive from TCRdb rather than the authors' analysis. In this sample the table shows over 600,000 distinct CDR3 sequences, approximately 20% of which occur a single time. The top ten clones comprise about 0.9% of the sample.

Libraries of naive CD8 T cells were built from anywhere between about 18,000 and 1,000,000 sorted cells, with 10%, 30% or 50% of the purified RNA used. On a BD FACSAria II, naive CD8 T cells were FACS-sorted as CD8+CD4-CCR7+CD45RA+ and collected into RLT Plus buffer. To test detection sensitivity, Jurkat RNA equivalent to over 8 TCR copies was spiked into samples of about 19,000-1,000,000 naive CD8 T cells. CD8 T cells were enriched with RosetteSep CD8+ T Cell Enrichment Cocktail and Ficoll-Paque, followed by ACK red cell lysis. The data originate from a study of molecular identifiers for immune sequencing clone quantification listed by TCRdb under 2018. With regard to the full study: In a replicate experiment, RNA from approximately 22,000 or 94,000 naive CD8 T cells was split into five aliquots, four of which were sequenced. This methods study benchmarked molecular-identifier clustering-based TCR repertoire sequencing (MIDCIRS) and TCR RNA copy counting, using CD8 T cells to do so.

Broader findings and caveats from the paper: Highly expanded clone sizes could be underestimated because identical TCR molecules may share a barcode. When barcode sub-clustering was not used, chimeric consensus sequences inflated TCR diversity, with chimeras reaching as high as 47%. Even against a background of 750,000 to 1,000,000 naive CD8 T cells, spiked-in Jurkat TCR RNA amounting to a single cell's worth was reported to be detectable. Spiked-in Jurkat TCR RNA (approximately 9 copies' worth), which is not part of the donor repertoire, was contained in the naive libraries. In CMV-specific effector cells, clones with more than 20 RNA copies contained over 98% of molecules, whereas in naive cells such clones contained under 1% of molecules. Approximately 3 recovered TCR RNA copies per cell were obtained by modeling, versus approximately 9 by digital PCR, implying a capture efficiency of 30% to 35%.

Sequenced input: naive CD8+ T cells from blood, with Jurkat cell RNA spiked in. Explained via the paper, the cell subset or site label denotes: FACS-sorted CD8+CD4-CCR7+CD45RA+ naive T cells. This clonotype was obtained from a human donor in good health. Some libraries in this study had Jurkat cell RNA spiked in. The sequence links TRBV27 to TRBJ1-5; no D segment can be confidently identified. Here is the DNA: TGTGCCAGCAGACTCGTTGGAGCCGGAGGTCAGCCCCAGCATTTT. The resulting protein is CASRLVGAGGQPQHF.